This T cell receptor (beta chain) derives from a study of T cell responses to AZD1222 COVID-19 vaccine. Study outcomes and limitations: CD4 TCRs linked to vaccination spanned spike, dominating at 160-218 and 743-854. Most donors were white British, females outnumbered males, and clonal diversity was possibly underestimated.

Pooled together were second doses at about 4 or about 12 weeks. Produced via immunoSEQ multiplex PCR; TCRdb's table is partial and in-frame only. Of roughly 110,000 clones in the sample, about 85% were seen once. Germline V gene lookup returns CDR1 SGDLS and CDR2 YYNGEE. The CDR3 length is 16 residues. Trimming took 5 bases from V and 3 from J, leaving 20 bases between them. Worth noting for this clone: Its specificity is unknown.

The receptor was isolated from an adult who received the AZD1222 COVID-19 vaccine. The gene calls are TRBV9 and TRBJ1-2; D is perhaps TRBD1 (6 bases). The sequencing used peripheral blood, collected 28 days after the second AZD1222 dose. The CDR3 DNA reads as TGTGCCAGCAGTGGAACCCACAGGGTTCGGGACTATGGCTACACCTTC. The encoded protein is CASSGTHRVRDYGYTF.